This passage covers 15 T cell receptor beta chains from one sample sequenced in a study of vaccination and CD4 T cells after COVID-19. Specified time point: late sampling 161 to 241 days after vaccination in a few convalescent patients. TCRdb recomputed calls from the PCR reads with MiXCR, one row per CDR3 protein. This table has about 30,000 distinct CDR3 sequences, approximately 53% appearing once. The starting material was CD4+ T cells from blood, obtained about 7 months after SARS-CoV-2 vaccination. The receptors here all came from a human donor who had recovered from COVID-19.

This clonotype has just a few counts. The V call is TRBV28, the J call TRBJ2-5; 10 bases map to TRBD2. The CDR3 is made up of 17 amino acids. V shed 6 bases, J shed 1 base, and the junction held 11 bases outside the gene matches. The germline V gene encodes CDR1 MDHEN and CDR2 SYDVKM. The CDR3 protein is CASSLAGASAPQETQYF. In DNA, the CDR3 is TGTGCCAGCAGCCTAGCGGGAGCGTCGGCACCCCAAGAGACCCAGTACTTC. Full variable domain (outside the CDR3, taken from reference TRBV28 and TRBJ2-5): DVKVTQSSRYLVKRTGEKVFLECVQDMDHENMFWYRQDPGLGLRLIYFSYDVKMKEKGDIPEGYSVSREKKERFSLILESASTNQTSMYLCASSLAGASAPQETQYFGPGTRLLVL.

The chain employs TRBV15 and TRBJ2-6; D gene uncertain. This CDR3 contains 16 residues. V lost 3 bases and J 0 bases, leaving 9 bases between the germline ends. Germline values: CDR1 LNHNV, CDR2 YYDKDF (reference sequence). CDR3 loop: CATSSAAGSGANVLTF. CDR3 bases: TGTGCCACCAGCAGTGCAGCCGGCTCTGGGGCCAACGTCCTGACTTTC.

The genes are TRBV7-9 and TRBJ2-3, with 7 bases that match TRBD1. The CDR3 length is 17 residues. In germline, CDR1 is SEHNR, CDR2 FQNEAQ (reference sequence). V was clipped by 6 bases and J by 4 bases; unmatched bases: 16. CDR3 nucleotides: TGTGCCAGCAGTCGCGCGACAGGGAGCCTCGATCCAGATACGCAGTATTTT. This gives the protein CASSRATGSLDPDTQYF.

This clonotype has more than one count but fewer than ten. The V and J genes are TRBV11-3 and TRBJ2-5, with 11 bases aligning to TRBD2. CDR3 length equals 16 residues. CDR1 is SGHNT, CDR2 YENEEA, per germline. V shed 4 bases and J 5 bases; nucleotides not matched to a gene: 9. The CDR3 DNA reads TGTGCCAGCAGCTCCGGGACTAGCGGAGTGGGGGAGACCCAGTACTTC. Protein sequence: CASSSGTSGVGETQYF.

The V and J genes are TRBV7-8 and TRBJ2-5; D remains ambiguous. V was trimmed by 3 bases and J by 4 bases, leaving 9 bases between them. Germline values: CDR1 SGHVS, CDR2 FQNEAQ. CDR3 length equals 13 residues. Here the CDR3 DNA reads TGTGCCAGCAGCTTGGGCTATCGAGAGACCCAGTACTTC. Encoded protein: CASSLGYRETQYF.

This chain connects TRBV20-1 to TRBJ2-7, with 8 bases identical to TRBD2. Germline CDR1 DFQATT, CDR2 SNEGSKA (reference sequence). The J segment lost 1 base and the V segment lost 4 bases, leaving 3 bases of the junction unmatched. CDR3 length: 13 residues. CDR3 nucleotides: TGCAGTGCTACGAGCGGGAGTTCCTACGAGCAGTACTTC. Translating it yields CSATSGSSYEQYF.

V and J are TRBV20-1 and TRBJ1-1; D may be TRBD1 (5 bases). The V gene lost 6 bases and the J gene lost 3 bases, with 11 bases spanning the gap. CDR3 length: 12 residues. Germline V gene sequence: CDR1 DFQATT, CDR2 SNEGSKA (reference sequence). The CDR3 region has the DNA TGCAGTGCAACGACAGCTGACACTGAAGCTTTCTTT. This sequence encodes CSATTADTEAFF.

This chain connects TRBV15 to TRBJ2-5, with 7 bases identical to TRBD1. The CDR3 totals 14 residues. V gave up 5 bases and J gave up 9 bases; unmatched junction bases: 12. CDR1 LNHNV and CDR2 YYDKDF come from the germline V gene (reference sequence). CDR3 bases: TGTGCCACCAGCTTGCGAGCCGCCCAGGGGGCCCAGTACTTC. This codes for CATSLRAAQGAQYF.

This clonotype was recorded a few times. The chain recombines TRBV7-2 with TRBJ2-7, with TRBD2 matching over 8 bases. There are 18 residues in the CDR3. Germline CDR1 is SGHTA and CDR2 is FQGNSA. Trimming cost V 5 bases and J 0 bases; bases outside gene matches: 15. The CDR3 sequence is CASSLGRAGFWSSYEQYF. DNA for the CDR3: TGTGCCAGCAGCCTCGGGAGGGCCGGTTTCTGGAGCTCCTACGAGCAGTACTTC.

CDR3 sequence: CASSSTVNSPLHF. CDR3 in DNA: TGTGCCAGCAGTTCGACAGTTAATTCACCCCTCCACTTT. This chain joins TRBV6-4 and TRBJ1-6; perhaps TRBD1 as D (5 bases). Germline-derived CDR1 and CDR2 are MRHNA and SNTAGT. V was cut by 5 bases and J by 6 bases, with 8 bases left in between. This CDR3 spans 13 amino acids.

The genes are TRBV29-1 and TRBJ2-3; D not certain. There are 12 residues in the CDR3. Trimming left V 8 bases short and J 5 bases short, with 14 bases between. CDR1 is SQVTM and CDR2 is ANQGSEA in the germline V gene. The CDR3 DNA follows: TGCAGCATAGGGCAGCCAGAAGATACGCAGTATTTT. It translates to CSIGQPEDTQYF.

The rearrangement joins TRBV7-9 to TRBJ2-6; D remains unclear. Trimming removed 1 base from V and 0 bases from J, with 4 bases in between. Per the germline V gene, CDR1 is SEHNR and CDR2 is FQNEAQ (reference sequence). The CDR3 runs to 15 residues. In DNA, the CDR3 is TGTGCCAGCAGCTTAGTAGACTCTGGGGCCAACGTCCTGACTTTC. Translated: CASSLVDSGANVLTF.

Only a few counts were recorded for this clonotype. The gene calls are TRBV7-9 and TRBJ2-1; D remains unclear. The germline V gene encodes CDR1 SEHNR and CDR2 FQNEAQ (reference sequence). Trimming pared 3 bases from V and 6 bases from J, leaving 12 bases between. The CDR3 runs 14 residues. In nucleotides, the CDR3 is TGTGCCAGCAGCTTGGAAGAAGTCCCCAATGAGCAGTTCTTC. Amino acids: CASSLEEVPNEQFF.

The chain couples TRBV7-9 to TRBJ1-2; D is ambiguous. The CDR3 covers 14 residues. V lost 1 base and J 4 bases, leaving 10 bases between the germline ends. Germline CDR1 and CDR2: SEHNR and FQNEAQ (reference sequence). CDR3 residues: CASSLVSELYGYTF. Written as DNA, the CDR3 is TGTGCCAGCAGCTTAGTGTCAGAGCTCTATGGCTACACCTTC. The full variable domain, completed using reference TRBV7-9 and TRBJ1-2, is DTGVSQNPRHKITKRGQNVTFRCDPISEHNRLYWYRQTLGQGPEFLTYFQNEAQLEKSRLLSDRFSAERPKGSFSTLEIQRTEQGDSAMYLCASSLVSELYGYTFGSGTRLTVV.

The chain carries TRBV2 and TRBJ2-3; no clear D gene. CDR3 length: 10 residues. Trimming pared 8 bases from V and 3 bases from J, leaving 3 bases between. The germline gives CDR1 SNHLY, CDR2 FYNNEI. CDR3 DNA: TGTGCCAGCGTAACAGATACGCAGTATTTT. The encoded protein is CASVTDTQYF.